This T cell receptor beta chain came from a study of CD8+ T cells in alopecia areata. Study-level background: At a dose of 5 to 10 mg twice daily, oral tofacitinib was given to treated patients.

Germline V lookup: CDR1 SQVTM, CDR2 ANQGSEA. This CDR3 contains 14 residues. V lost 3 bases and J lost 4; bases outside the gene matches: 7. A remark on this clone: The antigen remains undetermined.

In each case, RNA was isolated and then reverse transcribed into cDNA as the sequencing template. Generated by immunoSEQ multiplex PCR, the TCRdb table keeps only in-frame clones and is missing some. The sample carries about 180,000 clones, about half recorded once. General study points: Scalp clonality, along with expanded CD8+ clones among the top 100, was significantly decreased by tofacitinib.

The treatment denotes: oral pan-JAK inhibitor, 5-10 mg twice daily. The specimen comprised CD8+ T cells sorted from blood, sampled between weeks 51 and 52, from a patient treated with tofacitinib. The clonotype comes from a human donor with alopecia areata. The genes are TRBV29-1 and TRBJ1-2, with 8 bases identical to TRBD1. The CDR3 DNA reads TGCAGCGTTGATGGGGGGACAGGCATCTATGGCTACACCTTC. Protein product: CSVDGGTGIYGYTF.